A single sample gave rise to the 23 T cell receptor beta chains below, sequenced in a study of cytomegalovirus exposure and HLA in healthy donors. The PCR contained 60 Vbeta and 13 Jbeta primers. Libraries were prepared by immunoSEQ multiplex PCR; TCRdb keeps only in-frame clonotypes and omits some of them. The sample comprises roughly 200,000 clones, approximately 78% of which are singletons, and around 14% rests with the top ten. Sequenced sample: PBMCs. Receptors originate from a woman aged 30 to 39 in good health and CMV-seropositive.

This chain links TRBV5-4 with TRBJ1-1; 8 nucleotides agree with TRBD1. Germline V lookup: CDR1 SGHNT, CDR2 YYREEE (reference sequence). The CDR3 has 14 amino acids. The ends lost 5 bases at V and 6 bases at J; junction bases unmatched: 9. CDR3 in amino acids: CASRTTGVRPEAFF. The CDR3 coding sequence is TGTGCCAGCAGAACGACAGGGGTTCGGCCTGAAGCTTTCTTT.

The genes are TRBV28 and TRBJ1-3, with 10 positions matching TRBD1. The V gene end was trimmed by 4 bases and the J gene end by 5 bases; junction bases not matched to a gene: 11. This CDR3 spans 17 amino acids. The V gene's germline CDR1 is MDHEN and CDR2 SYDVKM. The CDR3 region is CASSSTRWTGGRNTIYF. The CDR3 DNA reads as TGTGCCAGCAGTTCGACTCGTTGGACAGGGGGAAGAAACACCATATATTTT. The variable domain in full, with the rest retrieved from reference TRBV28 and TRBJ1-3, is DVKVTQSSRYLVKRTGEKVFLECVQDMDHENMFWYRQDPGLGLRLIYFSYDVKMKEKGDIPEGYSVSREKKERFSLILESASTNQTSMYLCASSSTRWTGGRNTIYFGEGSWLTVV.

The J gene is TRBJ2-1, the V gene TRBV7-9, with 8 bases matching TRBD1. The CDR3 is made up of 15 amino acids. V lost 3 bases to trimming and J lost 7 bases; unmatched junction nucleotides: 8. Looked up from germline, CDR1 is SEHNR and CDR2 is FQNEAQ (reference sequence). The CDR3 protein is CASSFRDRRANEQFF. For the CDR3, the DNA is TGTGCCAGCAGCTTCCGGGACAGGAGAGCTAATGAGCAGTTCTTC. Filled out from reference TRBV7-9 and TRBJ2-1, the complete variable domain reads DTGVSQNPRHKITKRGQNVTFRCDPISEHNRLYWYRQTLGQGPEFLTYFQNEAQLEKSRLLSDRFSAERPKGSFSTLEIQRTEQGDSAMYLCASSFRDRRANEQFFGPGTRLTVL.

This clone appeared a few times. The V gene is TRBV4-3, the J gene TRBJ2-3, with D maybe TRBD1 (6 bases). Germline loops: CDR1 LGHNA, CDR2 YSLEER. CDR3 length: 15 amino acids. The germline V and J ends were trimmed by 0 bases and 3 bases, with 10 bases remaining between them. CDR3 DNA sequence: TGCGCCAGCAGCCAAGATATACAGGGTACAGATACGCAGTATTTT. This translates into CASSQDIQGTDTQYF.

The gene calls are TRBV9 and TRBJ1-4; 9 bases match TRBD1. Trimming cost V 2 bases and J 4 bases; bases outside gene matches: 6. Germline V gives CDR1 SGDLS, CDR2 YYNGEE. The CDR3 runs 16 residues. CDR3 DNA: TGTGCCAGCAGCGTCGGGACAGGGAGCTTTAATGAAAAACTGTTTTTT. Protein sequence: CASSVGTGSFNEKLFF.

A single count supports this clone. V and J are TRBV19 and TRBJ1-5; D remains ambiguous. Germline values: CDR1 LNHDA, CDR2 SQIVND (reference sequence). The CDR3 is 16 amino acids. The germline V and J ends were trimmed by 5 bases and 5 bases, with 19 bases remaining between them. The CDR3 nucleotides read TGTGCCAGTAGTGCCCCGGGAAGGAAATTCCATCAGCCCCAGCATTTT. This translates into CASSAPGRKFHQPQHF.

This chain connects TRBV7-8 to TRBJ2-1; possibly TRBD1 for D (5 bases). Trimming shortened V by 2 bases and J by 8 bases, and 13 bases separated the two germline ends. CDR3 length equals 14 residues. The germline V gene encodes CDR1 SGHVS and CDR2 FQNEAQ. In nucleotides, the CDR3 is TGTGCCAGCAGCTTAACCCCAAGGACACATGAGCAGTTCTTC. Translating gives CASSLTPRTHEQFF. The full variable domain, completed using reference TRBV7-8 and TRBJ2-1, is GAGVSQSPRYKVAKRGQDVALRCDPISGHVSLFWYQQALGQGPEFLTYFQNEAQLDKSGLPSDRFFAERPEGSVSTLKIQRTQQEDSAVYLCASSLTPRTHEQFFGPGTRLTVL.

J is TRBJ1-5 and V is TRBV19; no definite D call. The V end lost 5 bases, the J end lost 4 bases, and 9 bases lay between the germline ends. The CDR3 runs to 13 residues. Germline values: CDR1 LNHDA, CDR2 SQIVND (reference sequence). CDR3 bases: TGTGCCAGTAGTGGGCAGGCAAATCAGCCCCAGCATTTT. It is translated as CASSGQANQPQHF. Supplemented by reference TRBV19 and TRBJ1-5, the full variable domain reads DGGITQSPKYLFRKEGQNVTLSCEQNLNHDAMYWYRQDPGQGLRLIYYSQIVNDFQKGDIAEGYSVSREKKESFPLTVTSAQKNPTAFYLCASSGQANQPQHFGDGTRLSIL.

This rearrangement joins TRBV5-1 to TRBJ2-1; 9 nucleotides align to TRBD2. The CDR3 sequence is 17 residues long. Germline CDR1 is SGHRS and CDR2 is YFSETQ. Germline trimming cut 0 bases from V and 9 bases from J; bases unmatched to any gene: 13. This CDR3 is CASSLGPSGDPSGEQFF. As DNA, the CDR3 is TGCGCCAGCAGCTTGGGGCCTAGCGGGGACCCTTCCGGTGAGCAGTTCTTC.

The chain's CDR3 is CAWTIHSYNEQFF. The CDR3 DNA is TGTGCCTGGACGATACACTCCTACAATGAGCAGTTCTTC. The J gene is TRBJ2-1, the V gene TRBV30; D not resolved. V shed 4 bases and J shed 0 bases, with 7 bases lying between them. Germline lookup yields CDR1 GTSNPN and CDR2 SVGIG (reference sequence). The CDR3 is made up of 13 amino acids.

The chain employs TRBV9 and TRBJ1-6; D may be TRBD1 (6 bases). CDR3 size: 18 residues. V was clipped by 0 bases and J by 7 bases, with 20 bases between them. CDR1 SGDLS and CDR2 YYNGEE come from the germline V gene. The CDR3 nucleotides are TGTGCCAGCAGCGTAGGAGGGGGGGGGATCCGGCTCAATTCACCCCTCCACTTT. Protein: CASSVGGGGIRLNSPLHF.

The gene calls are TRBV7-6 and TRBJ2-5, with 7 bases identical to TRBD1. This CDR3 has 14 residues. With 3 bases clipped from V and 1 base from J, the junction kept 2 bases outside the gene matches. CDR1 SGHVS and CDR2 FNYEAQ come from the germline V gene. The CDR3 DNA reads as TGTGCCAGCAGCTTTGGGGACAGCCAAGAGACCCAGTACTTC. It specifies CASSFGDSQETQYF.

The chain links TRBV5-4 to TRBJ2-2; D is ambiguous. Germline V gene sequence: CDR1 SGHNT, CDR2 YYREEE (reference sequence). This CDR3 comprises 13 residues. Trimming pared 3 bases from V and 5 bases from J, leaving 8 bases between. CDR3 region: CASSSVGTGELFF. CDR3 coding DNA: TGTGCCAGCAGCTCCGTCGGTACCGGGGAGCTGTTTTTT.

The chain recombines TRBV11-3 with TRBJ1-1; TRBD1 agrees at 7 bases. Germline V gene sequence: CDR1 SGHNT, CDR2 YENEEA. The ends lost 5 bases at V and 4 bases at J; junction bases unmatched: 13. The CDR3 has 16 amino acids. The CDR3 spells CASSPRASSGGTEAFF. The CDR3 DNA sequence: TGTGCCAGCAGCCCCAGAGCGTCGTCAGGGGGCACTGAAGCTTTCTTT.

V gene TRBV19 combines with J gene TRBJ1-5; D is ambiguous. The length of the CDR3 is 14 residues. V was shortened by 7 bases and J by 1 base, with 11 bases between the two germline ends. The germline CDR1 and CDR2 sequences are LNHDA and SQIVND (reference sequence). The CDR3 coding sequence is TGTGCCAGTAAAAGGACGGGAAGCAATCAGCCCCAGCATTTT. Protein sequence: CASKRTGSNQPQHF. The full variable domain, with the rest looked up from reference TRBV19 and TRBJ1-5, is DGGITQSPKYLFRKEGQNVTLSCEQNLNHDAMYWYRQDPGQGLRLIYYSQIVNDFQKGDIAEGYSVSREKKESFPLTVTSAQKNPTAFYLCASKRTGSNQPQHFGDGTRLSIL.

The V gene is TRBV7-8, the J gene TRBJ1-2; D gene ambiguous. V lost 0 bases to trimming and J lost 7 bases, with 6 bases between them. CDR3 length equals 12 residues. The V gene's germline CDR1 is SGHVS and CDR2 FQNEAQ. This CDR3 is CASSLATGGYTF. As DNA, the CDR3 is TGTGCCAGCAGCTTAGCGACGGGTGGCTACACCTTC.

V is TRBV5-4 and J is TRBJ2-3; no reliable D call. Trimming took 1 base from V and 6 from J, leaving 9 bases between them. This CDR3 has 13 residues. Germline CDR1 SGHNT, CDR2 YYREEE (reference sequence). The CDR3 sequence is CASSLLVTDTQYF. In DNA form, the CDR3 reads TGTGCCAGCAGCTTGTTAGTAACGGATACGCAGTATTTT.

The rearrangement joins TRBV13 to TRBJ1-2; a weak D match, TRBD1 (6 bases). Looked up from germline, CDR1 is PRHDT and CDR2 is FYEKMQ (reference sequence). V was trimmed by 5 bases and J by 4 bases, leaving 11 bases between them. The CDR3 is made up of 13 amino acids. The CDR3 here is CASSSRGSYGYTF. The CDR3 DNA follows: TGTGCCAGCAGCAGCAGGGGCTCCTATGGCTACACCTTC.

This clone came up a few times. The chain links TRBV7-2 to TRBJ2-7; D not certain. V lost 0 bases and J lost 3, with 6 bases in between. Germline-derived CDR1 and CDR2 are SGHTA and FQGNSA. The CDR3 runs to 13 residues. The CDR3 coding sequence is TGTGCCAGCAGCTTAGCCCTAAACTACGAGCAGTACTTC. Residues: CASSLALNYEQYF. The complete variable domain, with remaining parts taken from reference TRBV7-2 and TRBJ2-7, reads GAGVSQSPSNKVTEKGKDVELRCDPISGHTALYWYRQSLGQGLEFLIYFQGNSAPDKSGLPSDRFSAERTGGSVSTLTIQRTQQEDSAVYLCASSLALNYEQYFGPGTRLTVT.

The chain uses TRBV19 and TRBJ1-1; maybe TRBD1 (6 bases). This CDR3 spans 14 amino acids. V lost 1 base and J 6 bases, leaving 12 bases between the germline ends. The V gene's germline CDR1 is LNHDA and CDR2 SQIVND (reference sequence). CDR3 sequence reads: CASSIGGGVAEAFF. CDR3 coding DNA: TGTGCCAGTAGTATAGGAGGGGGTGTCGCTGAAGCTTTCTTT. The whole variable domain, remainder taken from reference TRBV19 and TRBJ1-1, is DGGITQSPKYLFRKEGQNVTLSCEQNLNHDAMYWYRQDPGQGLRLIYYSQIVNDFQKGDIAEGYSVSREKKESFPLTVTSAQKNPTAFYLCASSIGGGVAEAFFGQGTRLTVV.

This sequence joins TRBV5-1 and TRBJ1-2; D ambiguous. V was clipped by 4 bases and J by 8 bases, with 21 bases between them. Germline CDR1 is SGHRS and CDR2 is YFSETQ. This CDR3 region has 15 residues. The CDR3 nucleotides are TGCGCCAGCAGCCCCGGCGGGAGCGACTACGAGGGCTACACCTTC. Its translation is CASSPGGSDYEGYTF.

A few counts support this clone. The gene calls are TRBV5-8 and TRBJ1-4; D might be TRBD1 (6 bases). CDR1 SGHTS and CDR2 YDEGEE come from the germline V gene. Between the trimmed V and J ends, which lost 0 bases and 6 bases, there was a span of 12 bases. The length of the CDR3 is 15 residues. CDR3 sequence reads: CASSLAQGRDEKLFF. Written as DNA, the CDR3 is TGTGCCAGCAGCTTGGCCCAGGGGAGGGATGAAAAACTGTTTTTT.

The chain recombines TRBV7-8 with TRBJ1-1; D possibly corresponds to TRBD1 (6 bases). The CDR3 covers 15 residues. Trimming took off 8 bases at V and 1 base at J, with 17 bases between the two ends. Germline CDR1 is SGHVS and CDR2 is FQNEAQ. Written as DNA, the CDR3 is TGTGCCAGCCTCAAAAGATCGACAGGGAACACTGAAGCTTTCTTT. This sequence encodes CASLKRSTGNTEAFF. Full variable domain (outside the CDR3, taken from reference TRBV7-8 and TRBJ1-1): GAGVSQSPRYKVAKRGQDVALRCDPISGHVSLFWYQQALGQGPEFLTYFQNEAQLDKSGLPSDRFFAERPEGSVSTLKIQRTQQEDSAVYLCASLKRSTGNTEAFFGQGTRLTVV.